These 14 T cell receptor beta chains share one sample of origin, sequenced in a study of T cell changes during pregnancy in multiple sclerosis. Profiled with immunoSEQ multiplex PCR; TCRdb holds only in-frame clones, not every one. The data contain about 20,000 clones, less than 90% of them singletons. The sequencing here drew on CD8+ T cells from peripheral blood mononuclear cells, taken after pregnancy. Receptors originate from a female donor in good health, enrolled as a control in a pregnancy study.

In DNA, the CDR3 is TGTGCCACCAGCAGAGCAGGGTCCCAAGAGACCCAGTACTTC. Translating it yields CATSRAGSQETQYF. This chain links TRBV15 with TRBJ2-5; D possibly corresponds to TRBD1 (5 bases). Germline loops: CDR1 LNHNV, CDR2 YYDKDF (reference sequence). The V end was cut by 1 base, the J end by 1 base, with 7 bases between. This CDR3 is 14 amino acids long.

V is TRBV10-3 and J is TRBJ2-5; a possible D gene is TRBD2 (6 bases). Trimming cost V 0 bases and J 0 bases, with 11 bases left between them. The CDR3 covers 16 residues. Germline CDR1 is ENHRY and CDR2 is SYGVKD. CDR3 protein: CAISESTSLYQETQYF. CDR3 nucleotide sequence: TGTGCCATCAGTGAGTCAACTAGCCTGTACCAAGAGACCCAGTACTTC.

This clone was recorded a few times. This chain's CDR3 is CASSSTSGGYEQYF. CDR3 in DNA: TGTGCCAGCAGTTCCACTAGCGGGGGCTACGAGCAGTACTTC. The chain has TRBV6-5 and TRBJ2-7, with 11 bases fitting TRBD2. Looked up from germline, CDR1 is MNHEY and CDR2 is SVGAGI. The CDR3 covers 14 residues. V trimming: 4 bases; J trimming: 3 bases; junction bases outside the gene matches: 2.

This clone was detected only once. The rearrangement links TRBV5-1 to TRBJ2-1, with 11 bases identical to TRBD2. With 4 bases clipped from V and 0 bases from J, the junction kept 12 bases outside the gene matches. The germline gives CDR1 SGHRS, CDR2 YFSETQ. The CDR3 contains 19 residues. CDR3: CASSPGGGSGRVSYNEQFF. Written as DNA, the CDR3 is TGCGCCAGCAGCCCGGGGGGGGGTAGCGGGAGGGTCTCCTACAATGAGCAGTTCTTC.

V is TRBV5-1 and J is TRBJ1-1; D call uncertain. CDR1 and CDR2 (germline): SGHRS, YFSETQ. Trimming left V 4 bases short and J 1 base short, with 8 bases between. The CDR3 has 13 residues. CDR3 nucleotide sequence: TGCGCCAGCAGCCCGCAGGCGAACACTGAAGCTTTCTTT. Translating it yields CASSPQANTEAFF.

This clone was recorded once. This chain joins TRBV7-8 and TRBJ2-7; 7 nucleotides match TRBD1. The ends lost 5 bases at V and 7 bases at J; junction bases unmatched: 14. This CDR3 comprises 15 residues. Germline CDR1 is SGHVS and CDR2 is FQNEAQ. The CDR3 loop reads CASSPNTGALVEQYF. The CDR3 region has the DNA TGTGCCAGCAGCCCAAACACAGGGGCTTTAGTGGAGCAGTACTTC.

The rearrangement links TRBV5-1 to TRBJ2-7; 9 nucleotides agree with TRBD1. Germline CDR1 reads SGHRS; CDR2 reads YFSETQ. Trimming cost V 4 bases and J 7 bases; bases outside gene matches: 6. The CDR3 has 13 residues. CDR3 protein: CASSGRTGDEQYF. The CDR3 coding sequence is TGCGCCAGCAGCGGCAGGACAGGGGATGAGCAGTACTTC.

The genes are TRBV27 and TRBJ1-1; 9 positions agree with TRBD1. The CDR3 consists of 14 residues. The V gene's germline CDR1 is MNHEY and CDR2 SMNVEV (reference sequence). V dropped 8 bases and J dropped 6; count of bases not matched to a gene: 10. This CDR3 reads CASGGQGLSPEAFF. CDR3 sequence (DNA): TGTGCCAGCGGGGGACAGGGCCTATCCCCTGAAGCTTTCTTT.

The chain couples TRBV4-1 to TRBJ2-3, with 7 bases identical to TRBD1. This CDR3 has 16 residues. Germline CDR1 and CDR2: MGHRA and YSYEKL. J gave up 0 bases and V 3 bases, and 6 bases lay outside the gene matches. This CDR3 reads CASSHPGTESTDTQYF. For the CDR3, the DNA is TGCGCCAGCAGCCACCCCGGGACAGAGAGCACAGATACGCAGTATTTT.

The CDR3 coding sequence is TGTGCCAGCAGCTTGGATGGGCGGGGGGGCACCGGGGAGCTGTTTTTT. This encodes CASSLDGRGGTGELFF. This chain uses TRBV5-6 with TRBJ2-2, with 9 bases matching TRBD2. Unmatched junction bases numbered 4, after V lost 0 bases and J lost 4 bases. Germline CDR1 reads SGHDT; CDR2 reads YYEEEE. CDR3 size: 16 residues.

The V gene is TRBV15, the J gene TRBJ1-4, with 9 bases that match TRBD1. The CDR3 extends over 16 amino acids. The germline CDR1 and CDR2 sequences are LNHNV and YYDKDF (reference sequence). The V gene end was trimmed by 0 bases and the J gene end by 8 bases; junction bases not matched to a gene: 7. The CDR3 is CATSRDRGTGNEKLFF. As DNA, the CDR3 is TGTGCCACCAGCAGAGATCGGGGGACAGGGAACGAAAAACTGTTTTTT.

The chain uses TRBV28 and TRBJ2-7, with TRBD2 matching 9 bases. The CDR3 runs to 15 residues. From germline, CDR1 is MDHEN and CDR2 SYDVKM. The trim removed 4 bases at V and 9 bases at J, leaving 13 bases unmatched. The CDR3 protein is CASSSVAGVRFVQYF. CDR3 nucleotides: TGTGCCAGCAGTTCCGTAGCGGGAGTAAGGTTTGTGCAGTACTTC.

This clone appeared once. This same CDR3 is encoded by further DNA sequences in the sample. This chain connects TRBV5-1 to TRBJ1-2; 9 bases are a match to TRBD1. The CDR3 is made up of 14 amino acids. CDR1 and CDR2 (germline): SGHRS, YFSETQ. V was pared by 2 bases and J by 6 bases, with 5 bases of the junction left unmatched. The CDR3 bases are TGCGCCAGCAGCTTAGGAGGACAGGGGAATGGCTACACCTTC. Protein sequence: CASSLGGQGNGYTF.

The CDR3 region has the DNA TGTGCCAGTAGTATTGGGGGGGCGGACACCGGGGAGCTGTTTTTT. This sequence encodes CASSIGGADTGELFF. The J gene is TRBJ2-2, the V gene TRBV19; possible D gene TRBD2, 7 bases. Germline V gene sequence: CDR1 LNHDA, CDR2 SQIVND (reference sequence). This CDR3 region has 15 residues. V dropped 3 bases and J dropped 3 bases, with 11 bases sitting between them.